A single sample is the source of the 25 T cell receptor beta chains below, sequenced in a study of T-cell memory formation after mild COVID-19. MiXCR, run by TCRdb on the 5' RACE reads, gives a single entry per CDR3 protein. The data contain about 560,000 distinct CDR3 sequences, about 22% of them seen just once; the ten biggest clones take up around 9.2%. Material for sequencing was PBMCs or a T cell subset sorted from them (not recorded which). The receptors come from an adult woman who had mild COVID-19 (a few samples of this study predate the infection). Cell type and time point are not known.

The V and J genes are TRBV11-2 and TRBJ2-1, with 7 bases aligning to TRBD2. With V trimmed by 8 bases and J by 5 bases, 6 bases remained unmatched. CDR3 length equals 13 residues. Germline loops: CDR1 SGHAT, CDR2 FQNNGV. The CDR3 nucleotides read TGTGCCAGCGGGAGGGCCGGCGACAATGAGCAGTTCTTC. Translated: CASGRAGDNEQFF.

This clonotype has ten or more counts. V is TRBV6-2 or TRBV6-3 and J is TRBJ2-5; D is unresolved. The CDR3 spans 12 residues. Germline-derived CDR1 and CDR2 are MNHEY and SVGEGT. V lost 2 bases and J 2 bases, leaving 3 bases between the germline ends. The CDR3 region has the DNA TGTGCCAGCAGTTACGGTCAAGAGACCCAGTACTTC. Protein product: CASSYGQETQYF.

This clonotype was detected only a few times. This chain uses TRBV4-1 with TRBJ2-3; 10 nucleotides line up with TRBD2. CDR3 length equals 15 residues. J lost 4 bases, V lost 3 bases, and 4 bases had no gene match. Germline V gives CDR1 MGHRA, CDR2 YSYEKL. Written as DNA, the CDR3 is TGCGCCAGCAGCCATGTAGCGGGGGGATCAGATACGCAGTATTTT. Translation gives CASSHVAGGSDTQYF.

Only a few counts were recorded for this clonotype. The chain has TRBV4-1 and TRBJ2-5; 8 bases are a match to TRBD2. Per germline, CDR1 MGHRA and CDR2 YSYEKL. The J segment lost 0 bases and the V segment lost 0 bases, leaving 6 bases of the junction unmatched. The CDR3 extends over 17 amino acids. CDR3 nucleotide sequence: TGCGCCAGCAGCCAAGATCTAAGAGCGGGAGACCAAGAGACCCAGTACTTC. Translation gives CASSQDLRAGDQETQYF.

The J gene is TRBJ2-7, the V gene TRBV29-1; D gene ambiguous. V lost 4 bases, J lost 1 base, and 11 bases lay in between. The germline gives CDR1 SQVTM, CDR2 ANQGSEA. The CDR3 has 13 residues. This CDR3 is CSVGRSRSYEQYF. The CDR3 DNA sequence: TGCAGCGTTGGCCGTTCGAGGTCCTACGAGCAGTACTTC.

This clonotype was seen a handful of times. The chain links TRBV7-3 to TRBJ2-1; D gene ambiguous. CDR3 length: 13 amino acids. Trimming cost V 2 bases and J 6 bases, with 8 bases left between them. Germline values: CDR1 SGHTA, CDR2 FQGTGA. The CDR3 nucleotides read TGTGCCAGCAGCTTAGTCGCTAGCAATGAGCAGTTCTTC. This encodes CASSLVASNEQFF.

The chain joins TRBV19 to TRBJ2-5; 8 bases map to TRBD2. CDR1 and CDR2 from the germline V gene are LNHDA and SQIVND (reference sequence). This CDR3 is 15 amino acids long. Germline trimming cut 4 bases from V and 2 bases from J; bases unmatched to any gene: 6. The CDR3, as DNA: TGTGCCAGTAGTAAGCGGGGGTCGGTTCAAGAGACCCAGTACTTC. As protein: CASSKRGSVQETQYF.

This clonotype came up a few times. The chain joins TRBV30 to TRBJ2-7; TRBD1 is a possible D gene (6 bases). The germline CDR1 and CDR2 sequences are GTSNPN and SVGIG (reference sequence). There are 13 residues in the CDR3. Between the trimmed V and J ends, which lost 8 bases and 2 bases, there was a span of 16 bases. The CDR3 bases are TGTGCCGGGCAGGGGATCTCTACCTACGAGCAGTACTTC. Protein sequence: CAGQGISTYEQYF.

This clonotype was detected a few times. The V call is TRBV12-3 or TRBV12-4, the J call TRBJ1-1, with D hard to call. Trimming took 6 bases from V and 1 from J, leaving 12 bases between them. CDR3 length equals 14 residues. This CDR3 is CASSPHKGNTEAFF. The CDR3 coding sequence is TGTGCCAGCAGCCCCCACAAGGGGAACACTGAAGCTTTCTTT.

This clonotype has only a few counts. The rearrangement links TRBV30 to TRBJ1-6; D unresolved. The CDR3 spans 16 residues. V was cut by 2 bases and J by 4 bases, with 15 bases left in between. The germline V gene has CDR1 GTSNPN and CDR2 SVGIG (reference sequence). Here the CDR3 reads CAWSPSESVYNSPLHF. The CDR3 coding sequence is TGTGCCTGGAGTCCCTCCGAGAGCGTTTATAATTCACCCCTCCACTTT. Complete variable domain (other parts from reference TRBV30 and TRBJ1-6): SQTIHQWPATLVQPVGSPLSLECTVEGTSNPNLYWYRQAAGRGLQLLFYSVGIGQISSEVPQNLSASRPQDRQFILSSKKLLLSDSGFYLCAWSPSESVYNSPLHFGNGTRLTVT.

CDR3 amino acids: CAGSTGDPEAFF. DNA of the CDR3: TGTGCCGGCTCAACAGGGGATCCCGAAGCTTTCTTT. The rearrangement joins TRBV2 to TRBJ1-1; 7 bases line up with TRBD1. In germline, CDR1 is SNHLY, CDR2 FYNNEI. The CDR3 length is 12 residues. Trimming at V came to 11 bases and at J to 8 bases, leaving 11 bases not matched to a gene.

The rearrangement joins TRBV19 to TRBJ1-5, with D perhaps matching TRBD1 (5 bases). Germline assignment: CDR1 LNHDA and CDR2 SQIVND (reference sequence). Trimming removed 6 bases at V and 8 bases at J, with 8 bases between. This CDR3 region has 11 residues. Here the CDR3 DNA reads TGTGCCAGTAGCTCGGGGGAGCCCCAGCATTTT. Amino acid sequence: CASSSGEPQHF.

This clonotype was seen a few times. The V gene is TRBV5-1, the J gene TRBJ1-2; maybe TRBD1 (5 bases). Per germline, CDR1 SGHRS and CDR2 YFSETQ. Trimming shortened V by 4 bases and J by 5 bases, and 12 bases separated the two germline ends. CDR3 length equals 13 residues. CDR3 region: CASSATEGYGYTF. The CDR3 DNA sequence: TGCGCCAGCAGCGCTACCGAGGGGTATGGCTACACCTTC. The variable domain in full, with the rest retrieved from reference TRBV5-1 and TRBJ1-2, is KAGVTQTPRYLIKTRGQQVTLSCSPISGHRSVSWYQQTPGQGLQFLFEYFSETQRNKGNFPGRFSGRQFSNSRSEMNVSTLELGDSALYLCASSATEGYGYTFGSGTRLTVV.

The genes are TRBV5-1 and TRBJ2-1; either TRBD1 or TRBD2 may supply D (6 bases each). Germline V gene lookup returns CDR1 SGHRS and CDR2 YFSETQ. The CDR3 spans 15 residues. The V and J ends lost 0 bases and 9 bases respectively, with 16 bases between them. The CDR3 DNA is TGCGCCAGCAGCTTGGATACGGGGGCCCGCGCTGAGCAGTTCTTC. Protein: CASSLDTGARAEQFF.

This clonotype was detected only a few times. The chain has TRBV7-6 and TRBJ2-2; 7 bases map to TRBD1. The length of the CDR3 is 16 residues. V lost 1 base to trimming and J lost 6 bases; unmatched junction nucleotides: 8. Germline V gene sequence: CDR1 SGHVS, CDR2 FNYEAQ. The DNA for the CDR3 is TGTGCCAGCAGCTTAGTCTCAGGGGGTCTGGCCGGGGAGCTGTTTTTT. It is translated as CASSLVSGGLAGELFF. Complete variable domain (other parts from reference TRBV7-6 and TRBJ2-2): GAGVSQSPRYKVTKRGQDVALRCDPISGHVSLYWYRQALGQGPEFLTYFNYEAQQDKSGLPNDRFSAERPEGSISTLTIQRTEQRDSAMYRCASSLVSGGLAGELFFGEGSRLTVL.

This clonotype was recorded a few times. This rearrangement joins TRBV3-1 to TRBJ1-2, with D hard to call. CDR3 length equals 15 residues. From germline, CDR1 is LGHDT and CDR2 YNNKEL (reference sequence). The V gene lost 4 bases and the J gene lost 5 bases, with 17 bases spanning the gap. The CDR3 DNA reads TGTGCCAGCAGCCCCGGAGGCCAGACTCTTTATGGCTACACCTTC. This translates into CASSPGGQTLYGYTF.

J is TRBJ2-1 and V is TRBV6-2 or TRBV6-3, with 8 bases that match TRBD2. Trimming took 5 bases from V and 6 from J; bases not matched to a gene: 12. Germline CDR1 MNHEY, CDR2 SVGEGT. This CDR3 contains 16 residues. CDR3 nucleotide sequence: TGTGCCAGCAGTCCACCGAGCGGGAGTCCCCTCAATGAGCAGTTCTTC. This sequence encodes CASSPPSGSPLNEQFF.

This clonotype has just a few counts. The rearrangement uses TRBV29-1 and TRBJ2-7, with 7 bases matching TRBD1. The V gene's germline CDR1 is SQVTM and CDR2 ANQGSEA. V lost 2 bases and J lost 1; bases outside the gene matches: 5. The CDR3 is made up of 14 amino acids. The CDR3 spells CSVETGAESYEQYF. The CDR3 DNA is TGCAGCGTTGAAACAGGGGCTGAGTCCTACGAGCAGTACTTC.

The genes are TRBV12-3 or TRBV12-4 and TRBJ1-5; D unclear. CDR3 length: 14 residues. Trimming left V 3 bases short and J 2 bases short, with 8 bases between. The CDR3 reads CASSFPYGNQPQHF. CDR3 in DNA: TGTGCCAGCAGTTTTCCGTACGGCAATCAGCCCCAGCATTTT.

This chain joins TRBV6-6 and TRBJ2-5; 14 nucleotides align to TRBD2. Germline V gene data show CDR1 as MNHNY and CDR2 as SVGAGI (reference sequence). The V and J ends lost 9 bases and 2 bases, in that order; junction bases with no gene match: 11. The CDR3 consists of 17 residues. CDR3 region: CASEPGLAGETQETQYF. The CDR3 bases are TGTGCCAGTGAACCGGGACTAGCGGGGGAAACACAAGAGACCCAGTACTTC.

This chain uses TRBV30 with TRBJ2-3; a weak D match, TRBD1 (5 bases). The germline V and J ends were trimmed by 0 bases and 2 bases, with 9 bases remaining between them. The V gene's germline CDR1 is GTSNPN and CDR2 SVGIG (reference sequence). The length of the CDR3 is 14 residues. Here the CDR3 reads CAWSVGVNTDTQYF. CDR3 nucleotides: TGTGCCTGGAGTGTAGGGGTGAACACAGATACGCAGTATTTT.

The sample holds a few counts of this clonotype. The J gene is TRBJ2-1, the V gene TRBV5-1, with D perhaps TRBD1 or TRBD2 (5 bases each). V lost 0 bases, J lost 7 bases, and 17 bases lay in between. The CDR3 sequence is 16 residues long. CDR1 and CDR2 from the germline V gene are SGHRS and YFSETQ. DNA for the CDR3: TGCGCCAGCAGCTTGGGGGACGTCGTTCCCACTAATGAGCAGTTCTTC. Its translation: CASSLGDVVPTNEQFF.

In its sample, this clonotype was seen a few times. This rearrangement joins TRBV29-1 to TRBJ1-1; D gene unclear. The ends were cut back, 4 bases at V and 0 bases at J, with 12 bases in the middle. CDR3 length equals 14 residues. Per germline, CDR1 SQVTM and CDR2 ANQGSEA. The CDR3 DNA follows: TGCAGCGTTGGGGCTGAATCCATGAACACTGAAGCTTTCTTT. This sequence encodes CSVGAESMNTEAFF.

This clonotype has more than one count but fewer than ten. The CDR3 DNA reads as TGTGCCAGCGCATTTAGCGGGATGACAGATACGCAGTATTTT. This translates into CASAFSGMTDTQYF. The V call is TRBV7-3, the J call TRBJ2-3, with 8 bases lining up with TRBD2. The germline V gene has CDR1 SGHTA and CDR2 FQGTGA. Unmatched junction bases numbered 7, after V lost 8 bases and J lost 3 bases. The CDR3 totals 14 residues.

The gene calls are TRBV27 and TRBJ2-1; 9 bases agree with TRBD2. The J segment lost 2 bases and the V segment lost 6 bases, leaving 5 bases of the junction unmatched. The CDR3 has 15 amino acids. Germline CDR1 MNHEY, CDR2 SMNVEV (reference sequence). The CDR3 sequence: CASRRLAEPYNEQFF. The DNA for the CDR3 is TGTGCCAGCAGACGACTAGCGGAGCCCTACAATGAGCAGTTCTTC.